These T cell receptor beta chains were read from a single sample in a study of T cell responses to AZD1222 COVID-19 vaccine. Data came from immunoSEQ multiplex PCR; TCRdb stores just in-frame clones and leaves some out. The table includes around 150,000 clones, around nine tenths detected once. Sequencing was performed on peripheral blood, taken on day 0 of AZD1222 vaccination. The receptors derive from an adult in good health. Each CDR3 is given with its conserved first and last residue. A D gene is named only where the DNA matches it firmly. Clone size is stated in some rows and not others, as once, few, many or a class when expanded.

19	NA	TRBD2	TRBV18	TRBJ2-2	TGTGCCAGCTCACCGAAGGCGGGACTAGCGGGAAAGGACACCGGGGAGCTGTTTTTT	CASSPKAGLAGKDTGELFF
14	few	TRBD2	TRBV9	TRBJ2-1	TGTGCCAGCACGGAAGCGGGGAGAGGGGCTGAGCAGTTCTTC	CASTEAGRGAEQFF
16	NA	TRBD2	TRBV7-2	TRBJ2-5	TGTGCCAGCAGCTTAGGTTTCAGCGGGAGGGGAGAGACCCAGTACTTC	CASSLGFSGRGETQYF
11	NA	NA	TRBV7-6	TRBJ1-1	TGTGCCAGCAGCCTTATAACTGAAGCTTTCTTT	CASSLITEAFF
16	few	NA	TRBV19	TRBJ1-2	TGTGCCAGTACAGGGGCCGGGACTGTTACGTATTATGGCTACACCTTC	CASTGAGTVTYYGYTF
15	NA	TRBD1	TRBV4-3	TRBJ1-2	TGCGCCAGCAGCCAAGGGTCGGGACAGCCCCTGGGCTACACCTTC	CASSQGSGQPLGYTF
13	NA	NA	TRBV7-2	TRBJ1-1	TGTGCCAGCAGCTTACAGTCGAACACTGAAGCTTTCTTT	CASSLQSNTEAFF
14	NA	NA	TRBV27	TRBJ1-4	TGTGCCAGCAGTAATACAGGGAGAGATGAGGAACTGTTTTTT	CASSNTGRDEELFF
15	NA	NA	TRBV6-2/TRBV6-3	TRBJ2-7	TGTGCCAGCAGCACCGCCAGGGGTGTCACCTACGAGCAGTACTTC	CASSTARGVTYEQYF
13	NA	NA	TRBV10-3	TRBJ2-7	TGTGCCATCAGCGTTCAGGGGAGTTACGAGCAGTACTTC	CAISVQGSYEQYF
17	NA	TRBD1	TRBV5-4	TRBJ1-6	TGTGCCAGCAGCTCAGGACAGGGTCGCTCCTATAATTCACCCCTCCACTTT	CASSSGQGRSYNSPLHF
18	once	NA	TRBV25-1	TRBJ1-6	TGTGCCAGCAGTGAATCCCTCACGGGACCCTCCTATAATTCACCCCTCCACTTT	CASSESLTGPSYNSPLHF
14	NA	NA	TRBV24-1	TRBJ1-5	TGTGCCACCAGTTCCGAAGTCAACAATCAGCCCCAGCATTTT	CATSSEVNNQPQHF
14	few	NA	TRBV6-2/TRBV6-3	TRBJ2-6	TGTGCCAGCAGTTACGGGGGTGGGGCCAACGTCCTGACTTTC	CASSYGGGANVLTF
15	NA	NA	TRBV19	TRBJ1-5	TGTGCCAGTAGTAGTGGCGGCCGGAGCAATCAGCCCCAGCATTTT	CASSSGGRSNQPQHF
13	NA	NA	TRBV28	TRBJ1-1	TGTGCCGGGGGAGGGGACGCTATCCCTGAAGCTTTCTTT	CAGGGDAIPEAFF